The rows below give T cell receptor beta chains drawn from one sample of a study of glioma-infiltrating T cells. TCRdb analysed the multiplex PCR reads with MiXCR anew, one entry per CDR3 protein. The table records about 130,000 distinct CDR3 sequences, more than 20% of them present only once. The material sequenced was glioma tissue, nonneoplastic brain tissue, or PBMCs (not recorded which). Receptors were obtained from a human donor with low-grade glioma or glioblastoma, undergoing nonglioma brain surgery, or in good health (not recorded which). Both conserved end residues are part of each CDR3.

J,V,CDR3
TRBJ2-7,TRBV5-4,CASSSELAEVYEQYF
TRBJ2-3,TRBV27,CASSLEATYTDTQYF
TRBJ1-2,TRBV20-1,CSARSGPIDYGYTF
TRBJ2-2,TRBV7-2,CASSRAGSRNTGELFF
TRBJ2-3,TRBV7-2,CASSLGAEGGQYF
TRBJ1-2,TRBV3-1,CASSQTDRGNGCTF
TRBJ2-3,TRBV12-3/TRBV12-4,CASSLFGGGYVDTQYF
TRBJ2-5,TRBV7-9,CASSQAPGETQYF
TRBJ1-5,TRBV7-2,CVSSSPGGESNQPQHF
TRBJ2-5,TRBV15,CATSREPQETQYF
TRBJ2-7,TRBV28,CASSFPHRLLRSYEQYF
TRBJ1-2,TRBV12-3/TRBV12-4,CASSSGRVSYGYTF
TRBJ2-1,TRBV20-1,CSAPGQAWGREQFF
TRBJ2-7,TRBV29-1,CSAGQAYEQYF
TRBJ1-1,TRBV19,CASSNYGNTEAFF
TRBJ2-1,TRBV9,CASSSERRDRGINEQFF
TRBJ2-1,TRBV19,CASSSTLRLNEQFF
TRBJ2-1,TRBV27,CASSSPRPNEQFF
TRBJ1-4,TRBV5-1,CASSSSGQGHGEKLFF
TRBJ2-5,TRBV28,CASSLMGYEETQYF
TRBJ2-7,TRBV10-3,CAIRGTSYEQYF
TRBJ1-6,TRBV3-1,CASSQDPLTRSSPLHF
TRBJ2-7,TRBV10-3,CASGTGTYEQYF
TRBJ1-1,TRBV20-1,CSAAPNRVVKTEAFF
TRBJ1-4,TRBV6-2/TRBV6-3,CASSSAGTGDEKLFF
TRBJ2-5,TRBV27,CASSSRQETQYF
TRBJ2-5,TRBV15,CATSRAGTSGQETQYF
TRBJ2-5,TRBV14,CASSQVVGQETQYF
TRBJ2-6,TRBV6-2/TRBV6-3,CASSYQPTSGLSGANVLTF
TRBJ2-5,TRBV24-1,CATSDLDRGGETQYF
TRBJ2-6,TRBV20-1,CSASTVLSSGANVLTF
TRBJ2-7,TRBV10-3,CAIRPGRDSYEQYF
TRBJ2-7,TRBV6-1,CASRATGTGTYEQYF
TRBJ2-5,TRBV4-1,CAISQFPKDREETQYF
TRBJ1-4,TRBV28,CASSPATGGAEKLFF
TRBJ2-3,TRBV7-6,CASSLAPSPDTQYF
TRBJ2-3,TRBV4-1,CASSHPGAADTQYF
TRBJ2-7,TRBV4-3,CASSQGDSNLYEQYF
TRBJ1-1,TRBV24-1,CATRGGHLNTEAFF
TRBJ2-3,TRBV6-1,CASTGGTWGTDTQYF
TRBJ1-5,TRBV6-1,CASSSREGVGSNQPQHF
TRBJ2-5,TRBV4-1,CASSQVRTSGQETQYF
TRBJ2-1,TRBV4-3,CASSQLLGPRDNEQFF
TRBJ1-3,TRBV30,CACGIGTGAAGNTIYF
TRBJ2-7,TRBV6-1,CASSDRGPYEQYF
TRBJ1-1,TRBV3-1,CASSQAGGYQTEAFF
TRBJ1-1,TRBV7-2,CASSTMDRGKIFEAFF
TRBJ2-3,TRBV19,CASSITGKDDTQYF
TRBJ1-3,TRBV19,CASSPGSSGNTIYF
TRBJ2-1,TRBV7-6,CASSLAPLSLSYNEQFF
TRBJ1-1,TRBV10-2,CASSDFPGPPNTEAFF
TRBJ2-7,TRBV20-1,CSAPHPSGGDEQYF
TRBJ1-2,TRBV7-2,CASSVGGPNYGYTF
TRBJ2-2,TRBV28,CASRETVTGELFF
TRBJ2-3,TRBV12-3/TRBV12-4,CTSSLSTDTQYF
TRBJ2-7,TRBV28,CASSLPHEQYF
TRBJ1-4,TRBV6-1,CASTPGARDEKLFF
TRBJ2-7,TRBV12-3/TRBV12-4,CASSLVLTTSSYEQYF
TRBJ2-3,TRBV19,CASSIRLATNTDTQYF